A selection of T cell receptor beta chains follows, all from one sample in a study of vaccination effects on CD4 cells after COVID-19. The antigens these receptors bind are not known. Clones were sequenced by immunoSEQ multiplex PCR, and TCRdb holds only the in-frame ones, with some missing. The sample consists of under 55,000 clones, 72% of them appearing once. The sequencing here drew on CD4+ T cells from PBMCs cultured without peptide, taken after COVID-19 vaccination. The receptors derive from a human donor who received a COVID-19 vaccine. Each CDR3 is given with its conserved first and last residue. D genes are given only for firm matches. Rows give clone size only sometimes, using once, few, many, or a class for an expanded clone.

CASSGRQGHYEQYF TGTGCCAGTAGTGGAAGACAGGGCCACTACGAGCAGTACTTC TRBD1 TRBJ2-7 few TRBV19
CASSQTRNTEAFF TGTGCCAGCAGCCAGACAAGGAACACTGAAGCTTTCTTT . TRBJ1-1 . TRBV7-8
CASSPPASARDTGELFF TGTGCCAGCAGCCCCCCGGCTAGCGCTCGGGACACCGGGGAGCTGTTTTTT . TRBJ2-2 . TRBV6-2/TRBV6-3
CASSLNSDYNEQFF TGTGCCAGCAGCTTAAATAGCGATTACAATGAGCAGTTCTTC . TRBJ2-1 . TRBV11-2
CASREQGNEQFF TGTGCCAGCAGGGAGCAGGGAAATGAGCAGTTCTTC . TRBJ2-1 . TRBV5-4
CASSPMQETQYF TGTGCCAGCAGCCCGATGCAAGAGACCCAGTACTTC . TRBJ2-5 . TRBV11-2
CASSEHRTTTNEKLFF TGTGCCAGCAGTGAACACAGGACGACAACTAATGAAAAACTGTTTTTT . TRBJ1-4 . TRBV6-4
CASSPQGGADEAFF TGTGCCAGCTCACCCCAGGGGGGAGCGGATGAAGCTTTCTTT TRBD1 TRBJ1-1 few TRBV18
CASSYTGGSNYGYTF TGTGCCAGCAGTTACACGGGGGGCTCTAACTATGGCTACACCTTC . TRBJ1-2 . TRBV6-2/TRBV6-3
CASSIESGLGDTEAFF TGTGCCAGTAGTATAGAGTCGGGGCTTGGGGACACTGAAGCTTTCTTT . TRBJ1-1 . TRBV19
CASSVGSTAGNTIYF TGTGCCAGCAGCGTAGGGAGCACAGCTGGAAACACCATATATTTT . TRBJ1-3 . TRBV9
CAVQGAVPPGRANVLTF TGTGCCGTACAGGGCGCCGTTCCTCCTGGTAGGGCCAACGTCCTGACTTTC . TRBJ2-6 . TRBV10-3
CASSISALFSGANVLTF TGTGCCAGTAGTATCTCCGCCCTTTTCTCTGGGGCCAACGTCCTGACTTTC . TRBJ2-6 . TRBV19
CASRTRYEQYF TGTGCCAGCAGGACCCGCTACGAGCAGTACTTC . TRBJ2-7 . TRBV2
CASTQDRGTLSGNTIYF TGTGCCAGCACACAAGACAGGGGGACTCTCTCTGGAAACACCATATATTTT TRBD1 TRBJ1-3 . TRBV5-8
CASSLPRTGTSGGKQYF TGTGCCAGCAGCCTACCTAGGACAGGGACCTCAGGTGGCAAGCAGTACTTC TRBD1 TRBJ2-7 . TRBV7-2
CASSQGMGGYSYEQYF TGCGCCAGCAGCCAAGGCATGGGGGGTTACTCCTACGAGCAGTACTTC . TRBJ2-7 few TRBV4-1
CASSLGGVGSYNEQFF TGTGCCAGCAGCTTAGGTGGCGTTGGCTCCTACAATGAGCAGTTCTTC . TRBJ2-1 . TRBV11-3
CASSPLGNNEQFF TGTGCCAGCAGTCCCCTGGGGAACAATGAGCAGTTCTTC . TRBJ2-1 few TRBV2
CASSELAGNTGELFF TGTGCCAGCAGTGAACTAGCGGGGAACACCGGGGAGCTGTTTTTT TRBD2 TRBJ2-2 medium-sized TRBV6-1
CSASLRTYGYTF TGCAGTGCTAGTCTCAGGACCTATGGCTACACCTTC . TRBJ1-2 . TRBV20-1
CASSLRAGTSNEKLFF TGTGCCAGCAGCCTTAGGGCGGGTACAAGTAATGAAAAACTGTTTTTT . TRBJ1-4 . TRBV7-9
CASSQDQAGGVYEQFF TGTGCCAGCAGCCAAGATCAAGCGGGGGGGGTGTATGAGCAGTTCTTC TRBD2 TRBJ2-1 . TRBV3-1/TRBV3-2
CASSNPGQGPDTQYF TGTGCCAGTAGTAACCCGGGACAGGGACCAGATACGCAGTATTTT TRBD1 TRBJ2-3 . TRBV19
CASSQDFGYQPQHF TGTGCCAGCAGCCAAGATTTCGGGTACCAGCCCCAGCATTTT . TRBJ1-5 few TRBV3-1/TRBV3-2
CASSAGRHQETQYF TGTGCCAGCAGCGCGGGACGGCACCAAGAGACCCAGTACTTC . TRBJ2-5 . TRBV9
CASSKARRPIYEQYF TGTGCCAGCAGCAAAGCACGGAGACCAATCTACGAGCAGTACTTC . TRBJ2-7 . TRBV21-1
CASSLVPGVESPLHF TGTGCCAGCAGCTTAGTTCCGGGAGTTGAGTCACCCCTCCACTTT . TRBJ1-6 . TRBV11-2